Listed below are T cell receptor beta chains from one sample, sequenced in a study of patients and donors after allogeneic stem cell transplantation. MiXCR, run by TCRdb on the RT-PCR reads, gives a single entry per CDR3 protein. In the table there are 37,000 or so distinct CDR3 sequences, roughly 30% of which are singletons. Sequencing used blood, either unsorted or a sorted T cell fraction (not recorded which). These receptors were taken from a human donor who was either an allogeneic HSCT recipient or a stem cell or donor lymphocyte infusion donor (not recorded which). It is not recorded whose cells these are; they may come from a transplant donor. CDR3s leave out the opening cysteine and the closing phenylalanine or tryptophan. Rows may omit the clone size; those that give it use once, few, many or a size class.

TRBJ1-3,TRBV9,.,ASSVGVPDGNTIY
TRBJ2-2,TRBV7-3,.,ASSLDPSNTGELF
TRBJ2-7,TRBV5-8,.,ASSRDRREDYEQY
TRBJ1-2,TRBV10-3,few,AIREGEGDGYT
TRBJ1-6,TRBV7-2,few,ASSFGRNNSPLH
TRBJ1-5,TRBV6-5,.,ASSQDSSPGNQPQH
TRBJ2-7,TRBV20-1,few,SARDHRLVDEQY
TRBJ1-2,TRBV12-3/TRBV12-4,many,ASSFPPTTANYGYT
TRBJ1-4,TRBV11-2,many,ASSSGTGGTNEKLF
TRBJ1-1,TRBV12-3/TRBV12-4,many,ASSTATGEGNTEAF
TRBJ1-5,TRBV6-2/TRBV6-3,.,ASSSNTGSGNQPQH
TRBJ1-5,TRBV27,.,ASSLIGQGYSNQPQH
TRBJ1-2,TRBV29-1,many,SVVRGPTNYGYT
TRBJ1-2,TRBV4-1,many,ASRYTARDYGYT
TRBJ1-6,TRBV12-3/TRBV12-4,few,ACCRVSSYNSPLH
TRBJ1-4,TRBV18,few,ASSPGREKLF
TRBJ1-2,TRBV29-1,many,SVDRGSNYGYT
TRBJ1-1,TRBV15,few,ATRLGLTNAEAF
TRBJ2-3,TRBV29-1,.,SVEWAFTDTQY
TRBJ2-3,TRBV20-1,few,SARGAQGSTDTQY
TRBJ2-4,TRBV18,.,ASSPMERALKNIQY
TRBJ2-1,TRBV20-1,few,SARRTGGSYNEQF
TRBJ1-4,TRBV20-1,.,SATGFGEKLF
TRBJ1-6,TRBV18,.,ASSPGTAYNSPLH
TRBJ2-3,TRBV20-1,.,SAPLAGEDTQY
TRBJ2-6,TRBV20-1,.,SARGDRGPSGANVLT
TRBJ2-7,TRBV27,.,ASSLPSGEQY
TRBJ1-2,TRBV13,.,ASSITGQYYGYT